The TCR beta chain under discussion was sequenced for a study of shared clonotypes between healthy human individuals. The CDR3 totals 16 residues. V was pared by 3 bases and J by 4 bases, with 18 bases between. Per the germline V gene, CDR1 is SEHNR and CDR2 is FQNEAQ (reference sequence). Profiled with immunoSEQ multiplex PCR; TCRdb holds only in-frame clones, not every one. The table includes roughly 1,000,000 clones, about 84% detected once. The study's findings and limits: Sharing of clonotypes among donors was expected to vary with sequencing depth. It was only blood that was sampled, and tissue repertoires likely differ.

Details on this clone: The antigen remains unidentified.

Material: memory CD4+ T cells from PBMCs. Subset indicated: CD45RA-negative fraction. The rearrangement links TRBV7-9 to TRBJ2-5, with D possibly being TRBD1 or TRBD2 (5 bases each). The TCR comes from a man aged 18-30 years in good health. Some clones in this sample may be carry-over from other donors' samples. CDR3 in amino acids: CASSLRSGTGPETQYF. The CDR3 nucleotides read TGTGCCAGCAGCTTGAGATCCGGGACGGGGCCAGAGACCCAGTACTTC.